These T cell receptor beta chains were read from a single sample in a study of CD8 T cells in ankylosing spondylitis. TCRdb used MiXCR to reprocess the 5' RACE reads, holding one entry per CDR3 protein. The profile shows roughly 180,000 distinct CDR3 sequences, approximately 13% of them singletons. The sequencing sample was made of blood, either unsorted or a sorted T cell fraction (not recorded which). The receptors shown here come from a female donor with ankylosing spondylitis or in good health (not recorded which). Both conserved end residues are part of each CDR3. The D gene is left open where the match is weak. Clone size is stated in some rows and not others, as once, few, many or a class when expanded.

CASTRDTNSYEQYF,TGTGCCAGCACACGGGACACAAACTCCTACGAGCAGTACTTC,many,TRBJ2-7,TRBV2,NA
CASSIQGSGEQYF,TGTGCCAGCTCAATACAGGGGTCGGGCGAGCAGTACTTC,many,TRBJ2-7,TRBV18,TRBD1
CAWGNKGLADEQFF,TGTGCCTGGGGTAACAAGGGACTAGCGGATGAGCAGTTCTTC,few,TRBJ2-1,TRBV30,TRBD2
CATSQIANEKLFF,TGTGCCACCTCACAGATCGCTAATGAAAAACTGTTTTTT,few,TRBJ1-4,TRBV5-5,NA
CASNRVSNSPLHF,TGTGCCAGCAACCGGGTCAGTAATTCACCCCTCCACTTT,many,TRBJ1-6,TRBV7-2,NA
CASSIQGGSVEAFF,TGTGCCAGCAGTATACAGGGAGGGAGCGTTGAAGCTTTCTTT,NA,TRBJ1-1,TRBV7-8,NA
CASSLGPQETQYF,TGTGCCAGCAGCTTAGGGCCGCAAGAGACCCAGTACTTC,many,TRBJ2-5,TRBV7-3,NA
CASSQDRSGHNEQFF,TGCGCCAGCAGCCAAGATAGGTCGGGACACAATGAGCAGTTCTTC,many,TRBJ2-1,TRBV4-3,NA
CSVDELGSYEQYF,TGCAGCGTTGATGAGCTAGGCTCCTACGAGCAGTACTTC,many,TRBJ2-7,TRBV29-1,NA
CSVPTGNTIYF,TGCAGCGTACCCACGGGTAACACCATATATTTT,many,TRBJ1-3,TRBV29-1,NA
CAIPGASDNEQFF,TGTGCCATCCCAGGGGCCTCCGACAATGAGCAGTTCTTC,NA,TRBJ2-1,TRBV10-3,NA